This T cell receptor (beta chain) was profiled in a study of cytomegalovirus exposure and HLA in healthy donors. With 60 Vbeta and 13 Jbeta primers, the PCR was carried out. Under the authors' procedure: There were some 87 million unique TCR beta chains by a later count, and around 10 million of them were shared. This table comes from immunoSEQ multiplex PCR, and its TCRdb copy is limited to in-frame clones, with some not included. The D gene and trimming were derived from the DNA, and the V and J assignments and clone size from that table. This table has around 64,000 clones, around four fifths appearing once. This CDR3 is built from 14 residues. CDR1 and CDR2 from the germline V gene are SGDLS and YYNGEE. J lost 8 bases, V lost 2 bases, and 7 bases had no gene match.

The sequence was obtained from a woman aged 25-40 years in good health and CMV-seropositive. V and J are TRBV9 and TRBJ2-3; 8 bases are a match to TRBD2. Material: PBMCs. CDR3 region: CASSVSGGQPTQYF. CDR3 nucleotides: TGTGCCAGCAGCGTGTCGGGAGGGCAACCTACGCAGTATTTT.